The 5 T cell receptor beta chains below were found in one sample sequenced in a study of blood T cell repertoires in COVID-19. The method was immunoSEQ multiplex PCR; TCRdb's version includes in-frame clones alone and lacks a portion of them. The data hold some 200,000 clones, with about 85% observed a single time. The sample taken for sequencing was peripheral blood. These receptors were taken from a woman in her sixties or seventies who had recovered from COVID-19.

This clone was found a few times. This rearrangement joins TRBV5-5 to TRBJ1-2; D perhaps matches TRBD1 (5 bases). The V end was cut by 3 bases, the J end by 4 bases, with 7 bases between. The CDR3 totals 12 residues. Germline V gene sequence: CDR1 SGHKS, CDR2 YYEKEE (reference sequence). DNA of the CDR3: TGTGCCAGCAGCTCGGGACTCTATGGCTACACCTTC. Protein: CASSSGLYGYTF.

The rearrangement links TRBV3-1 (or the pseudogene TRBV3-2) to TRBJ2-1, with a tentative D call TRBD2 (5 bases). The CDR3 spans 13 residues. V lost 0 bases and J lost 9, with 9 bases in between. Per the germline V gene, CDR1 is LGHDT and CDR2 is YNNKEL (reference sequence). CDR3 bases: TGTGCCAGCAGCCAAGACAGCGGATCTGAGCAGTTCTTC. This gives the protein CASSQDSGSEQFF.

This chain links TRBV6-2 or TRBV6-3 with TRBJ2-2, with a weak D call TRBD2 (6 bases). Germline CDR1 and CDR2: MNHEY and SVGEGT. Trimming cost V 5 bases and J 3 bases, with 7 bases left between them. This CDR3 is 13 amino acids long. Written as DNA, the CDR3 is TGTGCCAGCAGTGGAGGGGACACCGGGGAGCTGTTTTTT. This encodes CASSGGDTGELFF.

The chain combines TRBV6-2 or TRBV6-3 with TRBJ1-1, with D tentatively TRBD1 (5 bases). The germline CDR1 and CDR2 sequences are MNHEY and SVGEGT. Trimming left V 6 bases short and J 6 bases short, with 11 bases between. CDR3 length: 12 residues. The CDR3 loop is CASSSRVSEAFF. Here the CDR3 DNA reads TGTGCCAGCAGCAGCAGGGTTTCTGAAGCTTTCTTT.

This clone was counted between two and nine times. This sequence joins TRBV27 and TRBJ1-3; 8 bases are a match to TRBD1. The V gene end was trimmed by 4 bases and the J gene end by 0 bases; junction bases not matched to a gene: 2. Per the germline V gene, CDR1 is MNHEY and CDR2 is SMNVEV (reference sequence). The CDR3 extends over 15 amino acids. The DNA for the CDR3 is TGTGCCAGCAGTTCGGACAGGGCCTCTGGAAACACCATATATTTT. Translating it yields CASSSDRASGNTIYF.